This TCR beta chain was captured in a study of cytomegalovirus exposure and HLA in healthy donors. Regarding the study as a whole: It emerged from a later analysis that several of the most significant clusters appeared to be linked to common viral pathogens.

The PCR was carried out with 60 Vbeta primers and 13 Jbeta primers. Clones were sequenced by immunoSEQ multiplex PCR, and TCRdb holds only the in-frame ones, with some missing. The sample comprises around 300,000 clones, just over 70% of which are singletons, and about 2.2% rests with the top ten. The CDR3 length is 15 residues. V trimming: 6 bases; J trimming: 2 bases; junction bases outside the gene matches: 7. Germline CDR1 and CDR2: SGHAT and FQDESV (reference sequence). Details on this clone: What it binds is not known.

This clonotype was sampled from a female donor in good health and CMV-seronegative. V gene TRBV11-1 combines with J gene TRBJ2-5, with 9 bases lining up with TRBD2. Sequenced sample: PBMCs. CDR3 protein: CASSRAGGLQETQYF. In DNA form, the CDR3 reads TGTGCCAGCAGTCGAGCGGGAGGCCTTCAAGAGACCCAGTACTTC.